One and the same sample provided the 9 T cell receptor beta chains below, sequenced in a study of radiotherapy plus CTLA-4 blockade in lung cancer. TCRdb keeps only in-frame clones here, not all; method: immunoSEQ multiplex PCR. The table has 13,000 or so clones, 80% to 90% seen once; the top ten hold approximately 30%. The material sequenced was peripheral blood, taken from a patient treated with radiotherapy plus ipilimumab. Every receptor here comes from a human donor with non-small cell lung cancer that progressed on radiotherapy plus ipilimumab.

There are a few counts of this clone. This sequence joins TRBV7-2 and TRBJ1-6; the D gene is possibly TRBD1 (5 bases). There are 14 residues in the CDR3. Germline lookup yields CDR1 SGHTA and CDR2 FQGNSA. V gave up 2 bases and J gave up 7 bases, with 9 bases separating them. This chain's CDR3 is CASSLTGLNSPLHF. CDR3 DNA: TGTGCCAGCAGCTTAACAGGCCTGAATTCACCCCTCCACTTT.

The chain has TRBV5-8 and TRBJ2-3; 10 bases match TRBD2. V dropped 0 bases and J dropped 1; count of bases not matched to a gene: 8. The CDR3 loop spans 18 amino acids. Germline V CDR1 and CDR2: SGHTS, YDEGEE. CDR3 sequence (DNA): TGTGCCAGCAGCTTGGCCGTTTTTACTAGCGGGGGCACAGATACGCAGTATTTT. Protein sequence: CASSLAVFTSGGTDTQYF.

This clone was detected once. The chain is built from TRBV5-4 and TRBJ2-7, with 7 bases lining up with TRBD1. Germline trimming cut 0 bases from V and 2 bases from J; bases unmatched to any gene: 8. The CDR3 loop spans 16 amino acids. The V gene's germline CDR1 is SGHNT and CDR2 YYREEE (reference sequence). The CDR3 nucleotides read TGTGCCAGCAGCTTGGACAGGGGATCGGCGCCCTACGAGCAGTACTTC. This encodes CASSLDRGSAPYEQYF.

This clone was picked up one time. V gene TRBV19 combines with J gene TRBJ2-7; 7 bases are a match to TRBD1. The CDR3 covers 15 residues. V lost 6 bases, J lost 0 bases, and 8 bases stayed unmatched. Looked up from germline, CDR1 is LNHDA and CDR2 is SQIVND (reference sequence). CDR3 in DNA: TGTGCCAGTAGGAACCGACAGGGAGCCTCCTACGAGCAGTACTTC. Translation: CASRNRQGASYEQYF.

This clone was recorded a few times. The J gene is TRBJ1-6, the V gene TRBV9; D not certain. The germline gives CDR1 SGDLS, CDR2 YYNGEE. The CDR3 runs 14 residues. Between the trimmed V and J ends, which lost 5 bases and 8 bases, there was a span of 14 bases. CDR3: CASRPGLGDSPLHF. The CDR3 DNA reads TGTGCCAGCAGACCGGGCCTTGGGGATTCACCCCTCCACTTT.

In this sample, this clone turned up a few times. This chain links TRBV19 with TRBJ1-1; D remains unclear. Germline assignment: CDR1 LNHDA and CDR2 SQIVND (reference sequence). The V and J ends lost 4 bases and 3 bases respectively, with 9 bases between them. The CDR3 contains 13 residues. The CDR3 nucleotides are TGTGCCAGTAGTACCCAAGCCGACACTGAAGCTTTCTTT. This translates into CASSTQADTEAFF.

V and J are TRBV11-2 and TRBJ1-6; D is possibly TRBD1 (6 bases). V lost 5 bases and J 10 bases, leaving 18 bases between the germline ends. CDR3 length: 15 residues. The germline V gene has CDR1 SGHAT and CDR2 FQNNGV. CDR3 DNA sequence: TGTGCCAGCAGCCCCCAGAAACAGGGACCCTCACCCCTCCACTTT. Translated: CASSPQKQGPSPLHF.

The chain links TRBV7-3 to TRBJ2-1; D gene uncertain. With 8 bases removed from V and 6 bases from J, the gap between germline ends came to 8 bases. Germline CDR1 SGHTA, CDR2 FQGTGA. CDR3 length: 11 residues. CDR3 DNA sequence: TGTGCCAGCGGAAATACCAATGAGCAGTTCTTC. Amino acid sequence: CASGNTNEQFF.

The V gene is TRBV19, the J gene TRBJ2-7, with a tentative D call TRBD1 (5 bases). The CDR3 length is 12 residues. V was cut by 5 bases and J by 6 bases, with 11 bases left in between. Germline-derived CDR1 and CDR2 are LNHDA and SQIVND (reference sequence). The CDR3 DNA sequence: TGTGCCAGTAGTGCCAGGGAAAGCGAGCAGTACTTC. As protein: CASSARESEQYF. Full variable domain (outside the CDR3, taken from reference TRBV19 and TRBJ2-7): DGGITQSPKYLFRKEGQNVTLSCEQNLNHDAMYWYRQDPGQGLRLIYYSQIVNDFQKGDIAEGYSVSREKKESFPLTVTSAQKNPTAFYLCASSARESEQYFGPGTRLTVT.